The 25 T cell receptor beta chains below come from one sample, sequenced in a study of shared clonotypes between healthy human individuals. Produced via immunoSEQ multiplex PCR; TCRdb's table is partial and in-frame only. The sample has 550,000 to 850,000 clones, 72% seen once; the top ten hold under 2%. Material: memory CD4+ T cells sorted from blood. Indicated subset: CD45RA-negative fraction. Source of these receptors: a woman aged 25 to 39 in good health.

The CDR3: CASSGTGEGLADTYEQYF. The CDR3 DNA follows: TGTGCCAGCAGTGGGACAGGGGAGGGACTAGCGGACACCTACGAGCAGTACTTC. The genes are TRBV6-1 and TRBJ2-7, with 11 bases aligning to TRBD2. The CDR3 runs to 18 residues. The V and J ends lost 4 bases and 2 bases, in that order; junction bases with no gene match: 13. Germline assignment: CDR1 MNHNS and CDR2 SASEGT.

V and J are TRBV11-3 and TRBJ2-2; D might be TRBD2 (7 bases). The V end lost 5 bases, the J end lost 2 bases, and 9 bases lay between the germline ends. The CDR3 is made up of 14 amino acids. Germline lookup yields CDR1 SGHNT and CDR2 YENEEA. CDR3 DNA sequence: TGTGCCAGCAGCGGGGGGGCTAACACCGGGGAGCTGTTTTTT. The encoded protein is CASSGGANTGELFF. The full variable domain, its missing parts supplied by reference TRBV11-3 and TRBJ2-2, is EAGVVQSPRYKIIEKKQPVAFWCNPISGHNTLYWYLQNLGQGPELLIRYENEEAVDDSQLPKDRFSAERLKGVDSTLKIQPAELGDSAVYLCASSGGANTGELFFGEGSRLTVL.

The chain employs TRBV11-2 and TRBJ2-7, with 9 bases aligning to TRBD2. With V trimmed by 3 bases and J by 7 bases, 10 bases remained unmatched. CDR1 SGHAT and CDR2 FQNNGV come from the germline V gene. This CDR3 has 15 amino acids. The CDR3 DNA is TGTGCCAGCAGCTTGGTACTAGCGGGCTCGTTGGAGCAGTACTTC. Its protein is CASSLVLAGSLEQYF.

The chain carries TRBV2 and TRBJ1-1; D may be TRBD1 (5 bases). V lost 6 bases and J 6 bases, leaving 17 bases between the germline ends. Germline CDR1 reads SNHLY; CDR2 reads FYNNEI. CDR3 length: 14 residues. This CDR3 is CASRRGGRIAEAFF. CDR3 coding DNA: TGTGCCAGCAGGAGGGGAGGGAGGATCGCTGAAGCTTTCTTT.

The chain couples TRBV19 to TRBJ2-3; 7 bases match TRBD1. Trimming cost V 4 bases and J 0 bases; bases outside gene matches: 7. Germline V gene sequence: CDR1 LNHDA, CDR2 SQIVND (reference sequence). CDR3 length equals 16 residues. CDR3 bases: TGTGCCAGTAGTAACCCCCGACAGGGTAGCACAGATACGCAGTATTTT. Its protein product is CASSNPRQGSTDTQYF.

This clone has a single count. This likely traces to a read error, being one base from a far larger clone. The chain is built from TRBV5-1 and TRBJ1-2; D may be TRBD1 (5 bases). This CDR3 contains 17 residues. Germline loops: CDR1 SGHRS, CDR2 YFSETQ. V lost 0 bases to trimming and J lost 7 bases, with 22 bases between them. The DNA for the CDR3 is TGCGCCAGCAGCTTGGGGTGGTTTTGGGGCGATTCGGCTGGCTACACCTTC. Translation: CASSLGWFWGDSAGYTF.

V and J are TRBV29-1 and TRBJ2-1; the D call may be TRBD1 or TRBD2 (5 bases each). V lost 5 bases and J lost 4, with 12 bases in between. The germline gives CDR1 SQVTM, CDR2 ANQGSEA. This CDR3 is 13 amino acids long. The CDR3 region is CSVHSGRYNEQFF. The CDR3 DNA sequence: TGCAGCGTTCATTCAGGGAGATACAATGAGCAGTTCTTC.

DNA for the CDR3: TGCGCCAGCAACTCGGGACTAGCGGGTCGCAATGAGCAGTTCTTC. As protein: CASNSGLAGRNEQFF. This chain links TRBV10-2 with TRBJ2-1, with 12 bases fitting TRBD2. V was pared by 7 bases and J by 6 bases, with 7 bases of the junction left unmatched. The CDR3 is 15 residues long. Germline CDR1 reads WSHSY; CDR2 reads SAAADI.

The V call is TRBV6-5, the J call TRBJ1-2; no definite D call. The CDR3 is made up of 12 amino acids. V was cut by 8 bases and J by 4 bases, with 11 bases left in between. Germline loops: CDR1 MNHEY, CDR2 SVGAGI. CDR3 sequence (DNA): TGTGCCAGCTTTCACCTACTCTATGGCTACACCTTC. Translation: CASFHLLYGYTF.

The chain recombines TRBV29-1 with TRBJ2-1; 7 nucleotides match TRBD2. Germline CDR1 and CDR2: SQVTM and ANQGSEA. The CDR3 totals 12 residues. J was trimmed by 9 bases and V by 4 bases; bases with no gene match: 6. The CDR3 loop is CSVVREGTEQFF. The DNA for the CDR3 is TGCAGCGTTGTGAGGGAGGGCACTGAGCAGTTCTTC.

This clone showed up just a few times. The chain is built from TRBV18 and TRBJ1-1, with a weak D call TRBD1 (5 bases). The germline V gene encodes CDR1 KGHSH and CDR2 LQKENI. Trimming stripped 0 bases from V and 5 bases from J, with 10 bases between. The CDR3 is 14 amino acids. CDR3 loop: CASSPPTGRTEAFF. The CDR3 DNA reads TGTGCCAGCTCACCACCGACGGGGCGGACTGAAGCTTTCTTT.

This chain joins TRBV19 and TRBJ1-5; D ambiguous. Trimming took off 3 bases at V and 5 bases at J, with 8 bases between the two ends. The CDR3 runs to 13 residues. CDR1 is LNHDA and CDR2 is SQIVND in the germline V gene (reference sequence). In DNA, the CDR3 is TGTGCCAGTAGTATTGGGCTGGATCAGCCCCAGCATTTT. It is translated as CASSIGLDQPQHF.

The chain carries TRBV5-6 and TRBJ2-1; D is ambiguous. Germline V gene sequence: CDR1 SGHDT, CDR2 YYEEEE. Deletions cut 5 bases from V and 3 bases from J, with 18 bases between. CDR3 length: 16 amino acids. CDR3 region: CASSLGSVAVYNEQFF. In DNA, the CDR3 is TGTGCCAGCAGTCTGGGGTCCGTTGCGGTCTACAATGAGCAGTTCTTC.

This rearrangement joins TRBV5-1 to TRBJ2-5; D tentatively reads TRBD1 or TRBD2 (5 bases each). CDR1 and CDR2 from the germline V gene are SGHRS and YFSETQ. V was pared by 0 bases and J by 5 bases, with 14 bases between. The CDR3 is made up of 15 amino acids. The CDR3 sequence is CASSLGVRREETQYF. CDR3 in DNA: TGCGCCAGCAGCTTGGGGGTCCGCAGGGAGGAGACCCAGTACTTC.

The chain employs TRBV27 and TRBJ1-1, with TRBD1 matching over 7 bases. The CDR3 is 16 amino acids. V shed 6 bases, J shed 1 base, and the junction held 11 bases outside the gene matches. Germline values: CDR1 MNHEY, CDR2 SMNVEV (reference sequence). The CDR3 protein is CASSRHRGIGNTEAFF. CDR3 in DNA: TGTGCCAGCAGCCGACACAGGGGAATTGGGAACACTGAAGCTTTCTTT.

The CDR3 nucleotides read TGTGCCAGCAGTGATGGTCTCGTAAACAATGAGCAGTTCTTC. The encoded protein is CASSDGLVNNEQFF. This chain connects TRBV2 to TRBJ2-1; no reliable D call. Germline loops: CDR1 SNHLY, CDR2 FYNNEI. The CDR3 spans 14 residues. The ends were cut back, 3 bases at V and 5 bases at J, with 11 bases in the middle.

The chain couples TRBV11-3 to TRBJ1-3; D gene unclear. Germline V lookup: CDR1 SGHNT, CDR2 YENEEA. The CDR3 loop spans 15 amino acids. The germline V and J ends were trimmed by 5 bases and 1 base, with 12 bases remaining between them. The CDR3 bases are TGTGCCAGCAGCCCGAATGTGGGATCTGGAAACACCATATATTTT. This gives the protein CASSPNVGSGNTIYF. Looking up the rest from reference TRBV11-3 and TRBJ1-3 gives the full variable domain: EAGVVQSPRYKIIEKKQPVAFWCNPISGHNTLYWYLQNLGQGPELLIRYENEEAVDDSQLPKDRFSAERLKGVDSTLKIQPAELGDSAVYLCASSPNVGSGNTIYFGEGSWLTVV.

This clone is a singleton in its sample. The chain employs TRBV5-4 and TRBJ2-7; 7 bases are shared with TRBD1. J lost 0 bases, V lost 5 bases, and 8 bases had no gene match. CDR1 and CDR2 (germline): SGHNT, YYREEE (reference sequence). This CDR3 has 15 residues. The CDR3 spells CASSPGTEVSYEQYF. The CDR3 DNA reads TGTGCCAGCAGTCCCGGGACAGAGGTCTCCTACGAGCAGTACTTC. Complete variable domain (other parts from reference TRBV5-4 and TRBJ2-7): ETGVTQSPTHLIKTRGQQVTLRCSSQSGHNTVSWYQQALGQGPQFIFQYYREEENGRGNFPPRFSGLQFPNYSSELNVNALELDDSALYLCASSPGTEVSYEQYFGPGTRLTVT.

This clone was observed a handful of times. The J gene is TRBJ2-1, the V gene TRBV18, with D hard to call. CDR1 KGHSH and CDR2 LQKENI come from the germline V gene. This CDR3 comprises 11 residues. The V gene lost 2 bases and the J gene lost 7 bases, with 3 bases spanning the gap. In DNA, the CDR3 is TGTGCCAGCTCACCATGGAATGAGCAGTTCTTC. It codes for CASSPWNEQFF.

The V and J genes are TRBV5-5 and TRBJ2-1; TRBD2 is a possible D gene (5 bases). The CDR3 spans 17 residues. CDR1 and CDR2 (germline): SGHKS, YYEKEE (reference sequence). Trimming removed 3 bases from V and 4 bases from J, with 20 bases in between. The CDR3 is CASSSEPRIWEYNEQFF. In nucleotides, the CDR3 is TGTGCCAGCAGCTCTGAGCCTAGGATCTGGGAGTACAATGAGCAGTTCTTC.

The rearrangement links TRBV4-2 to TRBJ2-2; either TRBD1 or TRBD2 may supply D (5 bases each). The germline gives CDR1 LGHNA, CDR2 YNFKEQ. The CDR3 runs 16 residues. V was cut by 1 base and J by 3 bases, with 12 bases left in between. The CDR3: CASSQVYGGDTGELFF. The CDR3 DNA is TGTGCCAGCAGCCAAGTTTATGGGGGAGACACCGGGGAGCTGTTTTTT.

J is TRBJ2-1 and V is TRBV7-9; the D gene is possibly TRBD2 (6 bases). The CDR3 is 16 amino acids. V shed 2 bases and J shed 9 bases, with 20 bases lying between them. Germline V gene lookup returns CDR1 SEHNR and CDR2 FQNEAQ (reference sequence). CDR3 nucleotides: TGTGCCAGCAGCTTACTCCGTCTAGCGAAATGGAGTGAGCAGTTCTTC. Its translation: CASSLLRLAKWSEQFF.

The chain joins TRBV11-2 to TRBJ2-4; D uncertain. This CDR3 has 14 amino acids. Trimming took 7 bases from V and 0 from J, leaving 10 bases between them. CDR1 SGHAT and CDR2 FQNNGV come from the germline V gene. The CDR3 DNA follows: TGTGCCAGCACCTTCTCAGGAGCCAAAAACATTCAGTACTTC. This gives the protein CASTFSGAKNIQYF.

The rearrangement joins TRBV19 to TRBJ2-5, with 8 nucleotides matching TRBD2. Germline V gene sequence: CDR1 LNHDA, CDR2 SQIVND (reference sequence). J lost 4 bases, V lost 5 bases, and 3 bases had no gene match. This CDR3 is built from 13 residues. CDR3 in amino acids: CASSQLAGETQYF. The DNA of the CDR3 is TGTGCCAGTAGTCAGCTAGCGGGAGAGACCCAGTACTTC.

The chain joins TRBV7-2 to TRBJ2-2; D tentatively reads TRBD1 or TRBD2 (5 bases each). The CDR3 extends over 18 amino acids. Germline CDR1 is SGHTA and CDR2 is FQGNSA. Trimming took off 1 base at V and 4 bases at J, with 19 bases between the two ends. The CDR3 nucleotides read TGTGCCAGCAGCTTAGAGGGGTTAGGGAGAGGTCTCACCGGGGAGCTGTTTTTT. Protein sequence: CASSLEGLGRGLTGELFF.